A selection of T cell receptor beta chains follows, all from one sample in a study of T cell repertoires in cytomegalovirus infection. MiXCR, run by TCRdb on the reads, gives a single entry per CDR3 protein. The table lists approximately 7,900 distinct CDR3 sequences, around 50% of them singletons. These receptors lack a known antigen. Sample: PBMCs, sequenced either directly or after in vitro stimulation (not recorded which). The receptors stem from a human donor in good health (CMV status not recorded). Some clones in this sample may be carry-over from other donors' samples. The CDR3 runs from the conserved cysteine through the conserved F or W. The D gene is left open where the match is weak. The size entry is marked missing in some rows and otherwise reads once, few, many or a size class.

CDR3: CASSPMGLGPTTTGELFF
DNA: TGTGCCAGCTCACCAATGGGTCTTGGGCCAACAACCACCGGGGAGCTGTTTTTT
D: -
length: 18
size: -
V: TRBV18
J: TRBJ2-2

CDR3: CASSFGDSNFF
DNA: TGTGCCAGCAGTTTCGGGGACAGTAATTTCTTC
D: TRBD1
length: 11
size: many
V: TRBV12-3/TRBV12-4
J: TRBJ2-1

CDR3: CASSSVLNAYEQYF
DNA: TGTGCCAGCAGCTCCGTCCTGAATGCCTACGAGCAGTACTTC
D: -
length: 14
size: many
V: TRBV7-9
J: TRBJ2-7

CDR3: CASSLSQARPQHF
DNA: TGTGCCAGCAGTTTAAGTCAGGCGAGGCCCCAGCATTTT
D: -
length: 13
size: many
V: TRBV12-3/TRBV12-4
J: TRBJ1-5

CDR3: CASGLVWVIGAVTYNEQFF
DNA: TGCGCTAGTGGTTTGGTATGGGTAATAGGGGCCGTCACCTACAATGAGCAGTTCTTC
D: -
length: 19
size: -
V: TRBV12-5
J: TRBJ2-1

CDR3: CASSRGQGSYGYTF
DNA: TGTGCCAGCAGCCGGGGGCAGGGTAGCTATGGCTACACCTTC
D: -
length: 14
size: -
V: TRBV7-3
J: TRBJ1-2

CDR3: CSAPGWGAQGYTF
DNA: TGCAGTGCTCCTGGGTGGGGGGCGCAGGGCTACACCTTC
D: -
length: 13
size: many
V: TRBV20-1
J: TRBJ1-2

CDR3: CASSLLSGSANTGELFF
DNA: TGTGCCAGCAGCTTACTCTCTGGTAGCGCGAACACCGGGGAGCTGTTTTTT
D: -
length: 17
size: few
V: TRBV7-3
J: TRBJ2-2

CDR3: CASIQDSSIFGNKEPFF
DNA: TGTGCCAGCATCCAAGATTCCTCTATCTTTGGAAACAAGGAGCCGTTCTTC
D: -
length: 17
size: -
V: TRBV4-2
J: TRBJ2-1

CDR3: CASSTSGGAPLHF
DNA: TGTGCCAGCAGCACGTCCGGGGGGGCTCCCCTCCACTTT
D: -
length: 13
size: many
V: TRBV7-2
J: TRBJ1-6

CDR3: CASSFDYRVSNTEAFF
DNA: TGTGCCAGCAGCTTCGATTATAGGGTCTCTAACACTGAAGCTTTCTTT
D: -
length: 16
size: -
V: TRBV7-2
J: TRBJ1-1

CDR3: CASSSPGQGLYEQYF
DNA: TGTGCCAGCAGCTCACCCGGGCAAGGCCTCTACGAGCAGTACTTC
D: -
length: 15
size: few
V: TRBV25-1
J: TRBJ2-7

CDR3: CASSPRISPDTQYF
DNA: TGTGCCAGCAGCCCTCGGATTAGTCCGGATACGCAGTATTTT
D: -
length: 14
size: few
V: TRBV11-2
J: TRBJ2-3